This TCR beta chain was recovered during a study of CD8 T cells in Susac syndrome. V was trimmed by 1 base and J by 0 bases, leaving 8 bases between them. This CDR3 spans 15 amino acids. Germline CDR1 is LGHNA and CDR2 is YSLEER. This clonotype is a singleton in its sample. The RNA input was about 0.5 to 1 ug, and it was reverse transcribed with random hexamers. TCRdb re-called the immunoSEQ multiplex PCR reads with MiXCR, one entry per CDR3 protein. The data show 120,000 or so distinct CDR3 sequences, about 94% seen once. The source is a human donor with Susac syndrome. The sample consisted of CD8+ T cells from PBMCs. The chain joins TRBV4-3 to TRBJ2-3; D possibly corresponds to TRBD2 (6 bases). The CDR3 reads CASSQVGGSTDTQYF. For the CDR3, the DNA is TGCGCCAGCAGCCAAGTGGGAGGAAGCACAGATACGCAGTATTTT.